Following are 29 T cell receptor beta chains from one sample sequenced in a study of tissue T cells after allogeneic stem cell transplantation. The method was immunoSEQ multiplex PCR; TCRdb's version includes in-frame clones alone and lacks a portion of them. The sample holds about 43,000 clones, roughly 92% seen once. Sample: blood, taken before transplantation. The origin of the receptors is a woman aged 40 to 75 who later had graft-versus-host disease after an allogeneic stem cell transplant.

In this sample, this clone turned up once. This chain joins TRBV2 and TRBJ1-4; no definite D call. In germline, CDR1 is SNHLY, CDR2 FYNNEI. The CDR3 sequence is 15 residues long. The V gene lost 7 bases and the J gene lost 0 bases, with 12 bases spanning the gap. CDR3 sequence: CASTKSGATNEKLFF. In DNA, the CDR3 is TGTGCCAGCACTAAATCGGGAGCAACTAATGAAAAACTGTTTTTT.

The rearrangement uses TRBV2 and TRBJ2-2; unclear D gene. CDR3 length: 13 residues. Trimming pared 5 bases from V and 5 bases from J, leaving 9 bases between. Germline assignment: CDR1 SNHLY and CDR2 FYNNEI. CDR3 region: CASSPTETGELFF. The CDR3 bases are TGTGCCAGCAGTCCTACCGAAACCGGGGAGCTGTTTTTT.

The rearrangement links TRBV7-3 to TRBJ2-7; the D is unclear. The germline V and J ends were trimmed by 5 bases and 7 bases, with 6 bases remaining between them. The CDR3 runs 10 residues. Germline CDR1 reads SGHTA; CDR2 reads FQGTGA. CDR3 DNA: TGTGCCAGCAGCCCGGTAGAGCAGTACTTC. Its protein product is CASSPVEQYF.

The chain recombines TRBV3-1 (or the pseudogene TRBV3-2) with TRBJ2-6, with D uncertain. Germline CDR1 is LGHDT and CDR2 is YNNKEL (reference sequence). The CDR3 has 18 residues. The V gene lost 8 bases and the J gene lost 0 bases, with 20 bases spanning the gap. CDR3 coding DNA: TGTGCCAGCGGAATGATACGGGCGCGCAGCTCTGGGGCCAACGTCCTGACTTTC. Residues: CASGMIRARSSGANVLTF.

The CDR3 loop is CASSLAIWTDTQYF. The CDR3 DNA follows: TGTGCCAGCAGCTTAGCCATATGGACAGATACGCAGTATTTT. The genes are TRBV7-9 and TRBJ2-3; no reliable D call. V dropped 0 bases and J dropped 3 bases, with 7 bases sitting between them. The CDR3 has 14 residues. CDR1 is SEHNR, CDR2 FQNEAQ, per germline (reference sequence).

The V call is TRBV2, the J call TRBJ2-2; D is possibly TRBD1 (6 bases). Trimming shortened V by 6 bases and J by 4 bases, and 15 bases separated the two germline ends. The CDR3 is 15 amino acids. Per the germline V gene, CDR1 is SNHLY and CDR2 is FYNNEI. CDR3 sequence reads: CASRAQGRVTGELFF. CDR3 sequence (DNA): TGTGCCAGCAGAGCTCAGGGGCGCGTCACCGGGGAGCTGTTTTTT.

The chain joins TRBV7-2 to TRBJ2-7; D unclear. Germline V CDR1 and CDR2: SGHTA, FQGNSA. V gave up 6 bases and J gave up 6 bases, with 18 bases separating them. The CDR3 is 14 amino acids. In DNA, the CDR3 is TGTGCCAGCAGTTCACCAATGCGTGCTTTCGAGCAGTACTTC. Encoded protein: CASSSPMRAFEQYF.

V gene TRBV7-8 combines with J gene TRBJ1-2; D perhaps matches TRBD1 (5 bases). CDR1 and CDR2 (germline): SGHVS, FQNEAQ. This CDR3 region has 12 residues. With 5 bases removed from V and 4 bases from J, the gap between germline ends came to 8 bases. The CDR3 sequence: CASSPGGYGYTF. The CDR3 DNA reads as TGTGCCAGCAGCCCGGGGGGCTATGGCTACACCTTC.

This chain connects TRBV10-3 to TRBJ2-3, with 8 positions matching TRBD2. The CDR3 consists of 15 residues. V shed 1 base, J shed 6 bases, and the junction held 6 bases outside the gene matches. CDR1 ENHRY and CDR2 SYGVKD come from the germline V gene. CDR3 in amino acids: CAISEFSGASDTQYF. The DNA for the CDR3 is TGTGCCATCAGTGAGTTTAGCGGGGCCTCGGATACGCAGTATTTT.

The CDR3: CASSSDRGTGSYEQYF. The CDR3 DNA sequence: TGTGCCAGCAGCTCGGACAGGGGAACGGGCAGCTACGAGCAGTACTTC. The chain links TRBV7-2 to TRBJ2-7; 9 bases align to TRBD1. Germline V gene sequence: CDR1 SGHTA, CDR2 FQGNSA. V was clipped by 4 bases and J by 3 bases; unmatched bases: 10. The CDR3 is made up of 16 amino acids. Drawing the rest from reference TRBV7-2 and TRBJ2-7, the complete variable domain is GAGVSQSPSNKVTEKGKDVELRCDPISGHTALYWYRQSLGQGLEFLIYFQGNSAPDKSGLPSDRFSAERTGGSVSTLTIQRTQQEDSAVYLCASSSDRGTGSYEQYFGPGTRLTVT.

This chain connects TRBV3-1 (or the pseudogene TRBV3-2) to TRBJ2-2; D remains ambiguous. CDR3 size: 13 residues. The germline V gene has CDR1 LGHDT and CDR2 YNNKEL (reference sequence). The V end was cut by 4 bases, the J end by 5 bases, with 8 bases between. The CDR3 sequence is CASSPPRTGELFF. CDR3 sequence (DNA): TGTGCCAGCAGCCCTCCGCGGACCGGGGAGCTGTTTTTT.

This rearrangement joins TRBV7-9 to TRBJ2-5; D might be TRBD2 (6 bases). Germline V gene data show CDR1 as SEHNR and CDR2 as FQNEAQ (reference sequence). Trimming took off 5 bases at V and 4 bases at J, with 23 bases between the two ends. This CDR3 has 17 residues. CDR3 in DNA: TGTGCCAGCAGCCCACGTGGGGTTGAGGAGGGATCAGAGACCCAGTACTTC. Translated, it gives CASSPRGVEEGSETQYF.

The genes are TRBV24-1 and TRBJ2-7; the match to TRBD1 covers 7 bases. Germline-derived CDR1 and CDR2 are KGHDR and SFDVKD. Trimming cost V 5 bases and J 5 bases; bases outside gene matches: 8. The CDR3 has 14 residues. The CDR3 loop is CATSVGQGEDEQYF. The CDR3 nucleotides are TGTGCCACCAGTGTAGGGCAGGGGGAAGACGAGCAGTACTTC.

This clone was observed once. The chain joins TRBV7-2 to TRBJ2-1; 9 positions match TRBD2. This CDR3 contains 16 residues. Germline CDR1 reads SGHTA; CDR2 reads FQGNSA. Germline trimming cut 5 bases from V and 8 bases from J; bases unmatched to any gene: 13. The CDR3 sequence is CASSDPRGRVLDEQFF. CDR3 sequence (DNA): TGTGCCAGCAGCGACCCTCGCGGGAGGGTTTTAGATGAGCAGTTCTTC.

This rearrangement joins TRBV27 to TRBJ1-1; D call uncertain. Trimming took off 2 bases at V and 0 bases at J, with 13 bases between the two ends. The CDR3 covers 16 residues. Germline-derived CDR1 and CDR2 are MNHEY and SMNVEV (reference sequence). Written as DNA, the CDR3 is TGTGCCAGCAGTTTACGCGGCGGCAGTATGAACACTGAAGCTTTCTTT. Its protein product is CASSLRGGSMNTEAFF.

This rearrangement joins TRBV14 to TRBJ2-5; no clear D gene. Germline V gene data show CDR1 as SGHDN and CDR2 as FVKESK. V shed 2 bases and J shed 6 bases, with 4 bases lying between them. The CDR3 spans 11 residues. CDR3 DNA sequence: TGTGCCAGCAGCCAAAGCAAGACCCAGTACTTC. Translated, it gives CASSQSKTQYF. Filled out from reference TRBV14 and TRBJ2-5, the complete variable domain reads EAGVTQFPSHSVIEKGQTVTLRCDPISGHDNLYWYRRVMGKEIKFLLHFVKESKQDESGMPNNRFLAERTGGTYSTLKVQPAELEDSGVYFCASSQSKTQYFGPGTRLLVL.

CDR3 amino acids: CASSLLMNTEAFF. For the CDR3, the DNA is TGTGCCAGCAGCTTGTTAATGAACACTGAAGCTTTCTTT. The rearrangement joins TRBV7-8 to TRBJ1-1; no clear D. This CDR3 spans 13 amino acids. Germline V gives CDR1 SGHVS, CDR2 FQNEAQ. The V end was cut by 3 bases, the J end by 0 bases, with 5 bases between.

The V call is TRBV5-1, the J call TRBJ1-2, with D uncertain. The CDR3 runs to 14 residues. V lost 0 bases and J 4 bases, leaving 10 bases between the germline ends. Germline loops: CDR1 SGHRS, CDR2 YFSETQ. CDR3 bases: TGCGCCAGCAGCTTGGACAGCAAACTCTATGGCTACACCTTC. Its translation: CASSLDSKLYGYTF.

The chain carries TRBV7-2 and TRBJ2-5; D is ambiguous. The germline V and J ends were trimmed by 1 base and 5 bases, with 11 bases remaining between them. This CDR3 comprises 14 residues. Germline V CDR1 and CDR2: SGHTA, FQGNSA. CDR3 protein: CASSLGRARETQYF. DNA of the CDR3: TGTGCCAGCAGCTTAGGGCGCGCCAGGGAGACCCAGTACTTC.

J is TRBJ1-3 and V is TRBV5-1, with 7 bases matching TRBD1. Germline CDR1 is SGHRS and CDR2 is YFSETQ. This CDR3 is 15 amino acids long. Losses at the gene ends were 3 bases for V and 2 bases for J; bases not matched to a gene: 5. The CDR3 DNA reads TGCGCCAGCAGCTCCGTTACAGGGGCTGGAAACACCATATATTTT. Translated, it gives CASSSVTGAGNTIYF.

The gene calls are TRBV7-2 and TRBJ1-2, with a weak D call TRBD1 (5 bases). Germline assignment: CDR1 SGHTA and CDR2 FQGNSA. The CDR3 loop spans 15 amino acids. V lost 5 bases and J 5 bases, leaving 18 bases between the germline ends. The CDR3 here is CASSPRTGPHYGYTF. As DNA, the CDR3 is TGTGCCAGCAGCCCTCGGACGGGACCTCATTATGGCTACACCTTC.

The chain recombines TRBV5-4 with TRBJ2-6; tentatively, D is TRBD2 (5 bases). Germline V CDR1 and CDR2: SGHNT, YYREEE (reference sequence). V lost 3 bases, J lost 2 bases, and 12 bases lay in between. This CDR3 region has 16 residues. The CDR3 spells CASSSQRGTGANVLTF. CDR3 in DNA: TGTGCCAGCAGCTCCCAACGGGGAACTGGGGCCAACGTCCTGACTTTC.

The chain employs TRBV9 and TRBJ2-7; D is perhaps TRBD1 (5 bases). CDR1 and CDR2 (germline): SGDLS, YYNGEE. There are 15 residues in the CDR3. Trimming removed 4 bases at V and 0 bases at J, with 14 bases between. In DNA, the CDR3 is TGTGCCAGCAGCCCTCACAGGTTACCCTCCTACGAGCAGTACTTC. Its protein is CASSPHRLPSYEQYF.

The chain joins TRBV6-5 to TRBJ1-1; a weak D match, TRBD1 (6 bases). The CDR3 spans 14 residues. Germline V gene lookup returns CDR1 MNHEY and CDR2 SVGAGI. Trimming removed 2 bases at V and 5 bases at J, with 12 bases between. The CDR3 is CASSYEGEMTEAFF. The CDR3 DNA follows: TGTGCCAGCAGTTACGAGGGGGAGATGACTGAAGCTTTCTTT.

This clone was seen just once. The V gene is TRBV12-3 or TRBV12-4, the J gene TRBJ2-1; no clear D gene. V lost 1 base, J lost 15 bases, and 4 bases lay in between. This CDR3 has 9 residues. The CDR3, as DNA: TGTGCCAGCAGTTTAGGGCTGTTCTTC. This codes for CASSLGLFF.

The chain links TRBV7-9 to TRBJ2-7; the match to TRBD2 covers 7 bases. CDR3 length: 13 amino acids. CDR1 and CDR2 from the germline V gene are SEHNR and FQNEAQ (reference sequence). The V gene end was trimmed by 9 bases and the J gene end by 4 bases; junction bases not matched to a gene: 9. CDR3 sequence: CASETEGGYEQYF. The CDR3 bases are TGTGCCAGTGAGACAGAGGGAGGGTACGAGCAGTACTTC.

Only one count was recorded for this clone. The CDR3 nucleotides are TGTGCCAGCAGCCCAGGGGCACGAGAAAAACTGTTTTTT. Translation gives CASSPGAREKLFF. J is TRBJ1-4 and V is TRBV7-9; tentatively, D is TRBD1 (6 bases). CDR1 SEHNR and CDR2 FQNEAQ come from the germline V gene (reference sequence). The CDR3 is 13 amino acids. V lost 5 bases, J lost 8 bases, and 12 bases lay in between.

In this sample, this clone is medium-sized (0.01 to 0.1%). V usage is TRBV4-2 and J usage is TRBJ2-1; D might be TRBD1 (6 bases). Germline CDR1 and CDR2: LGHNA and YNFKEQ. The V gene lost 0 bases and the J gene lost 10 bases, with 19 bases spanning the gap. The CDR3 runs to 16 residues. As DNA, the CDR3 is TGTGCCAGCAGCCAAGATAGGGCTAGCCCGACAGGAGAGCAGTTCTTC. It translates to CASSQDRASPTGEQFF.

The J gene is TRBJ2-1, the V gene TRBV4-3; 9 nucleotides line up with TRBD1. V gave up 4 bases and J gave up 7 bases; unmatched junction bases: 11. In germline, CDR1 is LGHNA, CDR2 YSLEER. CDR3 length: 16 amino acids. CDR3 DNA sequence: TGCGCCAGCAGCCCAGACTCCCGGGACAGGGTAAATGAGCAGTTCTTC. It codes for CASSPDSRDRVNEQFF.